The entry below gives a single T cell receptor (beta chain) sequence along with its context. The target of this receptor is not known. No quality values exist for individual bases; no much larger clone is one base distant. The data stem from a study of STAT5B mutations in CD4+ large granular lymphocyte leukemia (dated by TCRdb to the early 2020s). In the study overall: Among the healthy controls, the CDR3 'QG' motif was associated with a particular HLA allele. The study compared the TCRbeta repertoires of patients with CD4+ T-cell large granular lymphocyte leukemia against those of healthy blood donors. The purity of purified fractions was confirmed by flow cytometry on FACSCanto II or FACSVerse to exceed 95% among lymphocytes.

The healthy control group was made up of roughly 39 blood donors, and the Finnish Red Cross blood service supplied their buffy coats. All TCR-sequenced material derived from peripheral blood: patient blood samples and healthy donor buffy coats. Ficoll-Hypaque gradient centrifugation was used to isolate peripheral blood mononuclear cells. Magnetic purification was used to isolate CD4+ cells from the buffy coats of the healthy controls. Genomic DNA was extracted using the Gentra Puregene Cell and Tissue kit, and a Qubit 2.0 fluorometer was used to quantify it. The immunoSEQ assay at survey resolution was used to sequence TCRbeta rearrangements from genomic DNA. In the original analysis: In the TCR sequencing data, the lowest productive clonotype frequency that could be detected was 2.59 x 10-5. Only productive TCRbeta rearrangements, defined as complete and in-frame sequences, were included in the analyses. Simpson clonality, calculated in the immunoSEQ Analyzer version 3.0, was used as the measure of sample clonality. Clones were binned by frequency as very rare, small, medium, large (1-20%) or hyperexpanded (>20%). Generation probabilities were estimated with OLGA 1.2.3, V-gene circos plots were generated with VDJtools, specificities were searched for in VDJdb, and CDR3 motifs were identified with GLIPH. TCRdb's version of the immuneACCESS table is confined to in-frame rearrangements and falls short of the full clone set. An unresolved V gene accounts for under half of the shortfall where checked; the remainder is of unknown origin. V and J calls and clone size follow that table, whereas D and trimming were derived from the DNA. In this sample the table shows about 30,000 clones, under 80% of which occur a single time. Roughly 3.2% of the sample comes from the top ten.

The study at large found these results: The data were not HLA-matched, and the relatively small sample size could explain the higher clonality seen in CD4+ compared with CD8+ T-LGLL. Enrichment of TRBV06-family usage was observed among the top patient clones (8/27) relative to healthy controls (2/35). CD4-sorted patient repertoires appeared more clonal than healthy CD4+ repertoires, and this difference persisted after removing the putative leukemic clones. Each patient's main leukemic clonotypes were private, but less than 30% of these clonotypes showed up at low frequency in the non-leukemic repertoires of other patients.

V is cut by 5 bases and J by 6 bases, and the space between the germline ends is 17 bases. Via the germline V gene (reference sequence), CDR1 is SEHNR and CDR2 FQNEAQ. From its cysteine to its phenylalanine, the CDR3 spans 15 amino acids. Of all the DNA, just the CDR3 is kept, 45 bases in frame from base 1. Recombination connected TRBV7-9 to TRBJ2-1, with the D gene possibly TRBD1 or TRBD2, each one fitting 5 bases. The sequence came from a human donor in good health. Sequencing input: CD4+ T cells from blood buffy coats. In nucleotides, the sequence is TGTGCCAGCAGCCCAGGAGCGGACAAACGCAATGAGCAGTTCTTC. Its protein product is CASSPGADKRNEQFF.